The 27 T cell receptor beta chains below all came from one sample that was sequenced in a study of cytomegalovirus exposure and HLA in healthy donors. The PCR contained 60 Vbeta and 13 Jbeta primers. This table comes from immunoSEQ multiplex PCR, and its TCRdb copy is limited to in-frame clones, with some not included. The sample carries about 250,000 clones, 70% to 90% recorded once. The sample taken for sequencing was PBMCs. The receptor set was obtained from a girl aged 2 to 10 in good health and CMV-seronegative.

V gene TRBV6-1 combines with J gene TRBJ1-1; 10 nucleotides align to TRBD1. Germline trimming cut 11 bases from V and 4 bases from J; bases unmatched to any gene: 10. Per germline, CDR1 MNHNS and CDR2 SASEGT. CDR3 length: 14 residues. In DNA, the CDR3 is TGTGCCGGGGACAGGGGCCCTCGGGGCACTGAAGCTTTCTTT. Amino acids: CAGDRGPRGTEAFF.

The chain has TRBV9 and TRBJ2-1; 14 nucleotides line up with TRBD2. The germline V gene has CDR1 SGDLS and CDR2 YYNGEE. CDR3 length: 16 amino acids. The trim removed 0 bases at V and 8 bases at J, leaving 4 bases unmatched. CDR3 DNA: TGTGCCAGCAGCGTAGGGACTAGCGGGGGGATATATGAGCAGTTCTTC. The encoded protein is CASSVGTSGGIYEQFF.

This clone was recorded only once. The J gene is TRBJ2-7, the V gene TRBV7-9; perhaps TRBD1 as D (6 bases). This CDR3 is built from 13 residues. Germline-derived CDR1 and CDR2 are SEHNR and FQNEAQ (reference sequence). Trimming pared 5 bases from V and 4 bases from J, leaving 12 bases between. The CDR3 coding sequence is TGTGCCAGCAGCATCGGACAGCGATACGAGCAGTACTTC. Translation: CASSIGQRYEQYF.

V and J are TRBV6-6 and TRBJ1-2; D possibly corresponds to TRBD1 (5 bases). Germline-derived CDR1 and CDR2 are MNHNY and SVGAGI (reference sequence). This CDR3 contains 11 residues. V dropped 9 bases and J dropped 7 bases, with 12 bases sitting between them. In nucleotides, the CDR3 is TGTGCCAGTCAGGGCCTCGGTGGCTACACCTTC. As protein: CASQGLGGYTF.

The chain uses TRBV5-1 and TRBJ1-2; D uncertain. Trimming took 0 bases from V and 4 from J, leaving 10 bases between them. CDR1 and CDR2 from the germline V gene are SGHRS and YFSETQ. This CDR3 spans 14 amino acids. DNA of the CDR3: TGCGCCAGCAGCTTGGGCGGGAGCCTCTATGGCTACACCTTC. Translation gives CASSLGGSLYGYTF.

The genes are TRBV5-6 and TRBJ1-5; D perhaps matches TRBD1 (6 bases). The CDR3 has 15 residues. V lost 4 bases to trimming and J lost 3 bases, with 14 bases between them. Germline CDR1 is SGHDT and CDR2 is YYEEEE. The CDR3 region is CASSQGSALNQPQHF. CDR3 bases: TGTGCCAGCAGCCAGGGGAGCGCTCTCAATCAGCCCCAGCATTTT.

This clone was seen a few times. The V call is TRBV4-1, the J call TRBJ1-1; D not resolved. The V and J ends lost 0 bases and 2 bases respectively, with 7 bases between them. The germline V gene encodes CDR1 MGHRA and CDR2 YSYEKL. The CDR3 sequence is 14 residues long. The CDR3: CASSQDPRNTEAFF. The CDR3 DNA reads TGCGCCAGCAGCCAAGATCCCAGAAACACTGAAGCTTTCTTT.

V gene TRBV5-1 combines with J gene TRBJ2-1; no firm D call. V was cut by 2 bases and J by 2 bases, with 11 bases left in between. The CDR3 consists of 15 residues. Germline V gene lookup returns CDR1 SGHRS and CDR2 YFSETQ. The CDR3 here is CASSLVPVAYNEQFF. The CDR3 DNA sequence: TGCGCCAGCAGCTTAGTTCCAGTGGCCTACAATGAGCAGTTCTTC.

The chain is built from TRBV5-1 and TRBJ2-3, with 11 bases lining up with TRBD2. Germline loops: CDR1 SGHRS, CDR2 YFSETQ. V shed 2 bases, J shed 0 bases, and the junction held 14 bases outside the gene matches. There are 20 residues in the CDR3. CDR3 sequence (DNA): TGCGCCAGCAGCTTATCTCTAAGGACTAGCGGGCCATCTAGCACAGATACGCAGTATTTT. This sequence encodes CASSLSLRTSGPSSTDTQYF. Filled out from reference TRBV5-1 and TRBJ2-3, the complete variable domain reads KAGVTQTPRYLIKTRGQQVTLSCSPISGHRSVSWYQQTPGQGLQFLFEYFSETQRNKGNFPGRFSGRQFSNSRSEMNVSTLELGDSALYLCASSLSLRTSGPSSTDTQYFGPGTRLTVL.

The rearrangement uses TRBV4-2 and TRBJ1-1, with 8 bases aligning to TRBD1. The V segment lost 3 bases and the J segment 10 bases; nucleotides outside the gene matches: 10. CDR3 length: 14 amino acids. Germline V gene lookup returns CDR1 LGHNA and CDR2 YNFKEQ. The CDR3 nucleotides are TGTGCCAGCAGCCATTTCCGGGAGACAGGGGCAGCTTTCTTT. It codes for CASSHFRETGAAFF.

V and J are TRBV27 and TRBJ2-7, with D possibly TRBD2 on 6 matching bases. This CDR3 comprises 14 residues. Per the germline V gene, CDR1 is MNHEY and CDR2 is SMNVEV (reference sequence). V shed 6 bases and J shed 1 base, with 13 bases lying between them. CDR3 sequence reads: CASSLGLYSYEQYF. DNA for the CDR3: TGTGCCAGCAGCCTGGGACTCTATTCCTACGAGCAGTACTTC.

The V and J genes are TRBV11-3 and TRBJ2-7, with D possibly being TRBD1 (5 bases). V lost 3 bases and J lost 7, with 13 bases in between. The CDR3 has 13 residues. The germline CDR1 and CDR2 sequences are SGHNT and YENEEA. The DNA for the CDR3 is TGTGCCAGCAGCTTCAGTGCAAAGGGGGAGCAGTACTTC. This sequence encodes CASSFSAKGEQYF.

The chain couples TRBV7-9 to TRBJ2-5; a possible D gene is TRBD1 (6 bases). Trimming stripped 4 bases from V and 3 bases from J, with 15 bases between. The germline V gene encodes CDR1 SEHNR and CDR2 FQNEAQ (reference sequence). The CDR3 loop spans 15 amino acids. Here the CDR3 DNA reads TGTGCCAGCAGCTCTAGGACAGAAAGGAAAGAGACCCAGTACTTC. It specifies CASSSRTERKETQYF.

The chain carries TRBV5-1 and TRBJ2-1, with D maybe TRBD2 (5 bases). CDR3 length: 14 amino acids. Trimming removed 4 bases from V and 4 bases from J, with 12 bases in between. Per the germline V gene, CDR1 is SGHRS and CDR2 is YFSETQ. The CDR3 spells CASSVQAEYNEQFF. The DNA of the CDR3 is TGCGCCAGCAGCGTCCAAGCGGAGTACAATGAGCAGTTCTTC.

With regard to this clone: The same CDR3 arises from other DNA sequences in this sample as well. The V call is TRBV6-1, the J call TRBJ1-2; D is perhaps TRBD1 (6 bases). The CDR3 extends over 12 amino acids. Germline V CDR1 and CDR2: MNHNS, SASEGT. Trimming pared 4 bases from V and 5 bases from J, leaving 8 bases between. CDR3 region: CASSGQGYGYTF. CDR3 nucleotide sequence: TGTGCCAGCAGTGGGCAGGGGTATGGCTACACCTTC.

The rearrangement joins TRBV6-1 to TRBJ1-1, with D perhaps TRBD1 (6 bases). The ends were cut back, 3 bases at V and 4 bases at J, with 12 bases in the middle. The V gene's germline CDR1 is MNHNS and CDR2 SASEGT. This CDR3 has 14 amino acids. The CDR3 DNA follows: TGTGCCAGCAGTGAGAGGGGACACCCCACTGAAGCTTTCTTT. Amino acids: CASSERGHPTEAFF.

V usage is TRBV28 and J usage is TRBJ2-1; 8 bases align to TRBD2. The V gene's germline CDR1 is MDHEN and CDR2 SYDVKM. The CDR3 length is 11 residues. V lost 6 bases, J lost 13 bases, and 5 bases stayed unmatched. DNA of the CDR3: TGTGCCAGCAGCCCGGGAGGGGACCAGTTCTTC. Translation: CASSPGGDQFF. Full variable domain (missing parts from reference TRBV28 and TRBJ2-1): DVKVTQSSRYLVKRTGEKVFLECVQDMDHENMFWYRQDPGLGLRLIYFSYDVKMKEKGDIPEGYSVSREKKERFSLILESASTNQTSMYLCASSPGGDQFFGPGTRLTVL.

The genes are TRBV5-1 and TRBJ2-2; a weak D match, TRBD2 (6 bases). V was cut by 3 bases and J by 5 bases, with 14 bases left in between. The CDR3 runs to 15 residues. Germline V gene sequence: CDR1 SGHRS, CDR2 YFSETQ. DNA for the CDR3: TGCGCCAGCAGCTCTGAGGTTGGGGGGACCGGGGAGCTGTTTTTT. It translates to CASSSEVGGTGELFF.

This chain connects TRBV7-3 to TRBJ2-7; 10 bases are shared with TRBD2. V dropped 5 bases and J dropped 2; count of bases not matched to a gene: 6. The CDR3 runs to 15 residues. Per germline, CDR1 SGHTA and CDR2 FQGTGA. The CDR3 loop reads CASSLGTSEPYEQYF. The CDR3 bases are TGTGCCAGCAGCCTGGGGACTAGCGAGCCCTACGAGCAGTACTTC.

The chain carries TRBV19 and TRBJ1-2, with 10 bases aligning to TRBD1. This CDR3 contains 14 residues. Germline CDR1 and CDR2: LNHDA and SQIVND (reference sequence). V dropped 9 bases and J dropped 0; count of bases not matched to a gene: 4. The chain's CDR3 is CASRTGGSNYGYTF. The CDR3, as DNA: TGTGCCAGCCGGACAGGGGGATCTAACTATGGCTACACCTTC. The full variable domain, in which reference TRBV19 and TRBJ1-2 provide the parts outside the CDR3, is DGGITQSPKYLFRKEGQNVTLSCEQNLNHDAMYWYRQDPGQGLRLIYYSQIVNDFQKGDIAEGYSVSREKKESFPLTVTSAQKNPTAFYLCASRTGGSNYGYTFGSGTRLTVV.

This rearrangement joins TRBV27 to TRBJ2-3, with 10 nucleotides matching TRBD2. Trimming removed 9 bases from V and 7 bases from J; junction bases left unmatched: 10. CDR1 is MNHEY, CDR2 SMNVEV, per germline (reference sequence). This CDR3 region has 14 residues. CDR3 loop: CASSGLADVNTQYF. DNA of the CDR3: TGTGCCAGTTCCGGACTAGCGGATGTAAATACGCAGTATTTT.

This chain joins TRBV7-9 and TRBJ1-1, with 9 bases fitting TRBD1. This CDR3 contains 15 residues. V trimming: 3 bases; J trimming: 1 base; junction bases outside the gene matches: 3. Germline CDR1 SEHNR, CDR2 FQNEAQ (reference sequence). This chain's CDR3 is CASSFYRGRNTEAFF. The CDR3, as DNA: TGTGCCAGCAGCTTTTACAGGGGGCGGAACACTGAAGCTTTCTTT.

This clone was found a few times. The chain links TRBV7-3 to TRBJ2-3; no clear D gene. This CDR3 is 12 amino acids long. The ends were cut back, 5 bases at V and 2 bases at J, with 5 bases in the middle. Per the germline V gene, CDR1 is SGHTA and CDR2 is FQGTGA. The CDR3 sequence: CASSKPTDTQYF. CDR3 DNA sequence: TGTGCCAGCAGCAAGCCCACAGATACGCAGTATTTT.

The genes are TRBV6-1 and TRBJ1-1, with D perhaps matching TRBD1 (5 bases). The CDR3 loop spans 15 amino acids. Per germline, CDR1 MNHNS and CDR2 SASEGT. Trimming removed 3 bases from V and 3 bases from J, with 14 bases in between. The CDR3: CASSDSRRGYTEAFF. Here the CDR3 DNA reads TGTGCCAGCAGTGACAGTAGGCGGGGGTACACTGAAGCTTTCTTT.

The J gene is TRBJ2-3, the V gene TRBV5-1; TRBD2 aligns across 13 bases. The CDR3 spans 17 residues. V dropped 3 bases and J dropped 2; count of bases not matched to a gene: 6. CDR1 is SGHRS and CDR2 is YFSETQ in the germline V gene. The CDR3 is CASSSTGLAGATDTQYF. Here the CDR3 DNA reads TGCGCCAGCAGCTCCACCGGACTAGCGGGGGCCACAGATACGCAGTATTTT.

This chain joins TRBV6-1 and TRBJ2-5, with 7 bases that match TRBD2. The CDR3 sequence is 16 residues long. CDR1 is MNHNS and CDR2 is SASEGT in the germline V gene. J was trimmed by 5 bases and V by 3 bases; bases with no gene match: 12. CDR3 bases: TGTGCCAGCAGTGAGGGGTCTAGCGGTGGATTCGAGACCCAGTACTTC. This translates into CASSEGSSGGFETQYF.

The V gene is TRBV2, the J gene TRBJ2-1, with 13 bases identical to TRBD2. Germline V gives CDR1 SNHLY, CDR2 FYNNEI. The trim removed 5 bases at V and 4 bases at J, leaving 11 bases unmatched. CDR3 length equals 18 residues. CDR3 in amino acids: CASSLTGTSGIGYNEQFF. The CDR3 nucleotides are TGTGCCAGCAGTCTTACCGGGACTAGCGGGATTGGATACAATGAGCAGTTCTTC.